A selection of T cell receptor beta chains follows, all from one sample in a study of early T cells in non-severe SARS-CoV-2 infection. MiXCR was run by TCRdb on the 5' RACE reads, yielding one entry per CDR3 protein. The sample yields 53,000 or so distinct CDR3 sequences, over 7.5% seen once. Sample: whole blood. These receptors were taken from an adult who was a healthcare worker with PCR-confirmed SARS-CoV-2 infection or an uninfected control (not recorded which). Each CDR3 is given with its conserved first and last residue. A D gene is named only where the DNA matches it firmly. Not every row has a clone size; where given, it reads once, few, many or a size class.

V	J	D	size	CDR3	DNA
TRBV20-1	TRBJ2-1	TRBD2	many	CSARDFLAGTNEQFF	TGCAGTGCTAGAGATTTCCTAGCGGGCACCAATGAGCAGTTCTTC
TRBV3-1	TRBJ2-7	TRBD1	many	CASSQANRGNEQYF	TGTGCCAGCAGCCAAGCAAACAGGGGCAACGAGCAGTACTTC
TRBV5-1	TRBJ2-7	TRBD1	-	CASSSPGTGRREQYF	TGCGCCAGCAGCTCACCCGGGACAGGGAGGAGGGAGCAGTACTTC
TRBV28	TRBJ2-7	-	-	CASSFFYEQYF	TGTGCCAGCAGTTTTTTCTACGAGCAGTACTTC
TRBV4-1	TRBJ2-5	-	many	CASSQAVIAVSGQYF	TGCGCCAGCAGCCAAGCGGTAATAGCGGTTAGCGGCCAGTACTTC
TRBV6-5	TRBJ1-2	TRBD1	-	CASSPGTGGKDYGYTF	TGTGCCAGCAGCCCCGGGACAGGGGGCAAGGACTATGGCTACACCTTC
TRBV28	TRBJ2-7	-	few	CASRWGRIPYEQYF	TGTGCCAGCCGGTGGGGACGGATCCCTTACGAGCAGTACTTC
TRBV12-3/TRBV12-4	TRBJ2-3	-	many	CASSSGGTSDTQYF	TGTGCCAGCAGTTCTGGGGGTACTTCAGATACGCAGTATTTT
TRBV2	TRBJ2-6	TRBD1	few	CASLRDRGASGANVLTF	TGTGCCAGCCTCCGGGACAGGGGAGCCTCCGGGGCCAACGTCCTGACTTTC
TRBV28	TRBJ2-1	-	few	CASSLLAGPGIEFF	TGTGCCAGCAGTTTATTAGCAGGGCCGGGGATCGAGTTCTTC
TRBV2	TRBJ2-1	-	few	CALGEQFF	TGTGCCCTCGGGGAGCAGTTCTTC
TRBV5-1	TRBJ2-1	-	many	CASSQSLQAGEQFF	TGCGCCAGCAGTCAAAGTCTTCAAGCAGGCGAGCAGTTCTTC
TRBV30	TRBJ2-7	-	few	CACLDPGLELYEQYF	TGTGCCTGCTTAGATCCGGGACTGGAACTCTACGAGCAGTACTTC
TRBV29-1	TRBJ1-2	TRBD1	few	CSAGDRWGYTF	TGCAGCGCTGGGGACAGGTGGGGCTACACCTTC
TRBV7-8	TRBJ2-3	TRBD2	-	CASSPRLAGGTDTQYF	TGTGCCAGCAGCCCCAGACTAGCGGGTGGCACAGATACGCAGTATTTT
TRBV29-1	TRBJ2-3	-	-	CSATGPTDTQYF	TGCAGCGCCACCGGGCCCACAGATACGCAGTATTTT
TRBV20-1	TRBJ2-3	TRBD2	many	CSATLVPSGNTDTQYF	TGCAGTGCAACGTTAGTCCCTAGCGGGAACACAGATACGCAGTATTTT
TRBV23-1	TRBJ2-4	TRBD2	many	CASGPGLAGDYLISNIQYF	TGCGCCAGCGGACCGGGACTAGCGGGAGATTACCTCATTTCGAACATTCAGTACTTC
TRBV18	TRBJ2-7	TRBD1	few	CASSPRTGQGSSYEQYF	TGTGCCAGCTCACCACGTACGGGACAGGGATCCTCCTACGAGCAGTACTTC
TRBV9	TRBJ1-2	-	many	CASSVAQVDSGYTF	TGTGCCAGCAGCGTAGCACAGGTTGATTCTGGCTACACCTTC
TRBV20-1	TRBJ2-7	TRBD1	-	CSARDRRGQGPPTIREQYF	TGCAGTGCTAGAGATCGGCGGGGACAGGGGCCACCCACAATCCGCGAGCAGTACTTC
TRBV6-6	TRBJ2-7	-	few	CASSYSTLPSGYEQYF	TGTGCCAGCAGTTACTCGACTCTTCCCTCGGGGTACGAGCAGTACTTC
TRBV28	TRBJ1-5	TRBD1	many	CASSPRPQGANQPQHF	TGTGCCAGCAGTCCACGCCCCCAGGGGGCGAATCAGCCCCAGCATTTT
TRBV29-1	TRBJ2-3	-	once	CSAGPSPQYF	TGCAGCGCCGGGCCAAGTCCGCAGTATTTT
TRBV29-1	TRBJ2-7	-	few	CSVEQGSYEQYF	TGCAGCGTTGAACAGGGGAGCTACGAGCAGTACTTC
TRBV7-7	TRBJ2-1	TRBD2	many	CASSSSGMRNEQFF	TGTGCCAGCAGCTCTAGCGGGATGCGGAATGAGCAGTTCTTC
TRBV24-1	TRBJ1-2	-	many	CATSDPERMSVGYTF	TGTGCCACCAGTGATCCCGAAAGGATGTCCGTCGGCTACACCTTC
TRBV12-3/TRBV12-4	TRBJ1-1	-	many	CASSLKGRNTEAFF	TGTGCCAGCAGTTTGAAAGGGCGGAACACTGAAGCTTTCTTT
TRBV7-2	TRBJ2-7	-	many	CASSLDRSHSYEQYF	TGTGCCAGCAGCTTAGACAGGTCCCACTCCTACGAGCAGTACTTC
TRBV20-1	TRBJ2-2	-	few	CSARKGATGELFF	TGCAGTGCTAGAAAGGGAGCCACCGGGGAGCTGTTTTTT
TRBV10-3	TRBJ2-1	-	many	CAISGSPENSYNEQFF	TGTGCCATCAGTGGATCTCCGGAAAACTCCTACAATGAGCAGTTCTTC
TRBV7-9	TRBJ2-3	-	few	CASSVTGADTQYF	TGTGCCAGCAGCGTGACGGGGGCAGATACGCAGTATTTT
TRBV5-4	TRBJ2-1	-	many	CASSFTNIFSYNEQFF	TGTGCCAGCAGCTTCACAAACATATTCTCCTACAATGAGCAGTTCTTC
TRBV7-8	TRBJ1-1	-	many	CASSLVSRSTEAFF	TGTGCCAGCAGCTTAGTGTCTAGAAGCACTGAAGCTTTCTTT
TRBV5-1	TRBJ1-1	TRBD1	many	CASSLGGAGTEAFF	TGCGCCAGCAGCTTAGGGGGCGCAGGCACTGAAGCTTTCTTT
TRBV2	TRBJ2-2	-	-	CASSVANTGELFF	TGTGCCAGCAGCGTCGCGAACACCGGGGAGCTGTTTTTT
TRBV7-2	TRBJ1-1	-	few	CASSLRPHGAFF	TGTGCCAGCAGCTTACGACCGCACGGAGCTTTCTTT
TRBV5-6	TRBJ1-3	TRBD1	once	CASGKGAISGNTIYF	TGTGCCAGCGGGAAGGGGGCGATCTCTGGAAACACCATATATTTT
TRBV29-1	TRBJ2-2	TRBD1	many	CSVGQGSGELFF	TGCAGCGTCGGACAGGGGAGCGGGGAGCTGTTTTTT
TRBV28	TRBJ2-2	-	many	CASRSRRREIDTGELFF	TGTGCCAGCAGATCCCGACGCCGGGAGATAGACACCGGGGAGCTGTTTTTT
TRBV3-1	TRBJ1-5	-	many	CASSQDSNQPQHF	TGTGCCAGCAGCCAAGATAGCAATCAGCCCCAGCATTTT
TRBV5-1	TRBJ2-1	TRBD2	few	CASSLSSGQRGEQFF	TGCGCCAGCAGCTTGTCTAGCGGTCAACGGGGTGAGCAGTTCTTC
TRBV10-3	TRBJ2-3	TRBD2	-	CSISESREGTDTQYF	TGTTCCATCAGTGAGTCGCGGGAGGGCACAGATACGCAGTATTTT
TRBV29-1	TRBJ2-1	-	few	CSVRTQGNEQFF	TGCAGCGTTAGGACCCAGGGGAATGAGCAGTTCTTC
TRBV12-3/TRBV12-4	TRBJ1-1	TRBD1	-	CASSSGTGLNTEAFF	TGTGCCAGCAGTTCAGGGACAGGGTTGAACACTGAAGCTTTCTTT
TRBV13	TRBJ2-7	TRBD2	-	CASNPGGRAYEQYF	TGTGCCAGCAACCCGGGAGGCCGCGCCTACGAGCAGTACTTC
TRBV10-3	TRBJ2-7	-	many	CAISESGASVGRAEQYF	TGTGCCATCAGTGAGTCAGGGGCGTCCGTGGGCCGAGCCGAGCAGTACTTC
TRBV29-1	TRBJ2-1	-	many	CSVDPTGVNEQFF	TGCAGCGTTGACCCTACCGGGGTCAATGAGCAGTTCTTC
TRBV20-1	TRBJ2-7	TRBD2	many	CSASSSGRADSEQYF	TGCAGTGCCAGCTCAAGCGGGAGGGCCGATTCCGAGCAGTACTTC
TRBV27	TRBJ1-5	TRBD1	few	CASRWDRNNQPQHF	TGTGCCAGCAGATGGGACAGGAACAATCAGCCCCAGCATTTT
TRBV29-1	TRBJ1-2	-	many	CSVAQGDYGYTF	TGCAGCGTTGCCCAGGGCGACTATGGCTACACCTTC
TRBV1	TRBJ2-5	-	many	CTSSQARTGVVSQETQYF	TGCACCAGCAGCCAAGCCCGAACAGGGGTCGTTAGCCAAGAGACCCAGTACTTC
TRBV6-1	TRBJ1-1	-	few	CASRERYTEAFF	TGTGCCAGCAGAGAAAGATACACTGAAGCTTTCTTT